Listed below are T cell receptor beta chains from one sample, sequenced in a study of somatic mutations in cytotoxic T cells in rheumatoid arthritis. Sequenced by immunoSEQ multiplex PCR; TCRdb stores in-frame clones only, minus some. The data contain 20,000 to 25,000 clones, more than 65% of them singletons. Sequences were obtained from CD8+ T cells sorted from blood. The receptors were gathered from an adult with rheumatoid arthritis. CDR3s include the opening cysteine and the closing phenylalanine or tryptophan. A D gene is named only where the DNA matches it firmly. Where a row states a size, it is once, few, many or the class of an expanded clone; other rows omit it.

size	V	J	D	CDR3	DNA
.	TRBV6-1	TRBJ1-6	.	CASSEARVGGQAPLHF	TGTGCCAGCAGTGAGGCGAGGGTGGGGGGCCAAGCACCCCTCCACTTT
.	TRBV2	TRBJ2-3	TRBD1	CASLDRGEADTQYF	TGTGCCAGCCTAGACAGGGGTGAGGCAGATACGCAGTATTTT
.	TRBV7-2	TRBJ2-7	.	CASSLGYRAYEQYF	TGTGCCAGCAGCCTAGGGTACAGGGCCTACGAGCAGTACTTC
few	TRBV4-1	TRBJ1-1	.	CASSQSPGETEAFF	TGCGCCAGCAGCCAAAGCCCGGGAGAAACTGAAGCTTTCTTT
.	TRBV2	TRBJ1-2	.	CASSRQGRNGYTF	TGTGCCAGCAGTAGGCAAGGGCGGAATGGCTACACCTTC
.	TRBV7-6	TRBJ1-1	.	CASSRRGGGNTEAFF	TGTGCCAGCAGCCGACGGGGAGGGGGTAACACTGAAGCTTTCTTT
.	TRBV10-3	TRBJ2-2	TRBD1	CAISKGQDHTGELFF	TGTGCCATCAGCAAGGGACAGGACCACACCGGGGAGCTGTTTTTT
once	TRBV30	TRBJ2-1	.	CAWSVPSLQHNYNEQFF	TGTGCCTGGAGTGTACCCTCTCTACAGCACAATTACAATGAGCAGTTCTTC
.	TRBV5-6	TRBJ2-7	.	CASSLFVRVYEQYF	TGTGCCAGCAGCTTGTTCGTTCGGGTCTACGAGCAGTACTTC
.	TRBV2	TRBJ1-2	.	CASSFVPSGVDYGYTF	TGTGCCAGCAGTTTCGTCCCCTCTGGGGTGGACTATGGCTACACCTTC
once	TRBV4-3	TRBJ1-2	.	CASSQEITGWYGYTF	TGCGCCAGCAGCCAAGAAATCACAGGCTGGTATGGCTACACCTTC
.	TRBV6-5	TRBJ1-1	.	CASSYGGGSTEAFF	TGTGCCAGCAGTTACGGGGGGGGAAGCACTGAAGCTTTCTTT
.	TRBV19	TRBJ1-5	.	CASSIPGLGAYSNQPQHF	TGTGCCAGTAGTATTCCGGGACTGGGAGCTTATAGCAATCAGCCCCAGCATTTT
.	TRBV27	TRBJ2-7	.	CASSLLQNYEQYF	TGTGCCAGCAGTTTATTACAAAACTACGAGCAGTACTTC
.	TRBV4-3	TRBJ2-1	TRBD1	CASSHSTGALAHEQFF	TGCGCCAGCAGCCATTCTACAGGGGCGCTTGCCCATGAGCAGTTCTTC
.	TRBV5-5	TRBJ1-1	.	CASSFDRNTEAFF	TGTGCCAGCAGTTTCGACAGGAACACTGAAGCTTTCTTT
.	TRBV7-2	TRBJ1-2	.	CASSSSAYGYTF	TGTGCCAGCAGCTCGAGCGCCTATGGCTACACCTTC
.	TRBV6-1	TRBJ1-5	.	CASSEWLGGYQPQHF	TGTGCCAGCAGTGAATGGCTGGGGGGTTATCAGCCCCAGCATTTT
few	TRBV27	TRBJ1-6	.	CASSLIGQGRSPLHF	TGTGCCAGCAGTTTAATCGGGCAGGGAAGGTCACCCCTCCACTTT
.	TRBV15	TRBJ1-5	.	CATSNRGDLNQPQHF	TGTGCCACCAGTAACCGGGGCGATCTCAATCAGCCCCAGCATTTT
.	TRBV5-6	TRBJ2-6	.	CASSGDSEYVSGANVLTF	TGTGCCAGCAGCGGAGACAGTGAGTATGTATCTGGGGCCAACGTCCTGACTTTC
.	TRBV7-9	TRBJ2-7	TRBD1	CASSLGDRVHEQYF	TGTGCCAGCAGCTTAGGGGACAGGGTGCACGAGCAGTACTTC
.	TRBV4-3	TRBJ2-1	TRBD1	CASSQEGQGFYNEQFF	TGCGCCAGCAGCCAAGAGGGACAGGGGTTCTACAATGAGCAGTTCTTC
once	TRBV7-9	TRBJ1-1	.	CASRIGLEAFF	TGTGCCAGCAGAATAGGACTTGAAGCTTTCTTT
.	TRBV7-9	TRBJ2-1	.	CASSTDDSYNEQFF	TGTGCCAGCAGCACAGACGACTCCTACAATGAGCAGTTCTTC